Listed here are 19 T cell receptor beta chains from one sample, sequenced in a study of monozygotic twins with inflammatory bowel disease. TCRdb re-called the 5' RACE reads and shows each CDR3 protein once, DNA omitted. In total, the table holds approximately 330,000 distinct CDR3 sequences. Specimen: blood. Source of these receptors: a human donor with ulcerative colitis or Crohn's disease, or a healthy co-twin of an affected twin (not recorded which).

V and J are TRBV5-4 and TRBJ2-1. The CDR3 is 14 residues long. CDR1 is SGHNT and CDR2 is YYREEE in the germline V gene (reference sequence). CDR3: CASSSGTNYNEQFF.

The gene calls are TRBV20-1 and TRBJ2-3; TCRdb indicates TRBD1, and absent DNA this call remains unverified. Germline V gene data show CDR1 as DFQATT and CDR2 as SNEGSKA (reference sequence). The CDR3 has 16 residues. The CDR3 loop reads CSARPPDRSGLDTQYF.

The chain carries TRBV5-1 and TRBJ2-2; TCRdb selects TRBD2, and the lack of DNA leaves this call unchecked. This CDR3 has 16 residues. The germline gives CDR1 SGHRS, CDR2 YFSETQ. CDR3 sequence reads: CASSRGTSVDTGELFF.

The chain carries TRBV20-1 and TRBJ2-1; TCRdb lists TRBD1, though no DNA is available to test this call. Germline values: CDR1 DFQATT, CDR2 SNEGSKA (reference sequence). The CDR3 is made up of 14 amino acids. The CDR3 spells CSAREPGSYNEQFF.

The rearrangement links TRBV7-3 to TRBJ2-6. Per germline, CDR1 SGHTA and CDR2 FQGTGA. This CDR3 has 16 residues. Here the CDR3 reads CASSPYRNSGANVLTF.

The V and J genes are TRBV29-1 and TRBJ2-3; TCRdb indicates TRBD1, and absent DNA this call remains unverified. Germline CDR1 and CDR2: SQVTM and ANQGSEA. The CDR3 totals 13 residues. The CDR3 region is CSVETGVADTQYF.

This rearrangement joins TRBV20-1 to TRBJ2-1; there is no DNA to check the TCRdb D call of TRBD1. The CDR3 covers 15 residues. Germline-derived CDR1 and CDR2 are DFQATT and SNEGSKA (reference sequence). The CDR3 region is CSAGDGKGVNNEQFF.

The CDR3 loop is CASARGVNTEAFF. The chain uses TRBV2 and TRBJ1-1; the D gene TCRdb calls, TRBD1, cannot be checked with no DNA. The CDR3 extends over 13 amino acids. In germline, CDR1 is SNHLY, CDR2 FYNNEI.

This sequence joins TRBV12-3 or TRBV12-4 and TRBJ2-7; TCRdb's D gene call, TRBD1, goes unchecked for lack of DNA. CDR3 length: 14 amino acids. CDR3 region: CASSPRGAGYEQYF.

This rearrangement joins TRBV7-2 to TRBJ2-3; TCRdb's D call, TRBD2, is unchecked because there is no DNA. Germline V gives CDR1 SGHTA, CDR2 FQGNSA. The CDR3 length is 15 residues. CDR3 amino acids: CASSSKGLLTDTQYF. Complete variable domain (other parts from reference TRBV7-2 and TRBJ2-3): GAGVSQSPSNKVTEKGKDVELRCDPISGHTALYWYRQSLGQGLEFLIYFQGNSAPDKSGLPSDRFSAERTGGSVSTLTIQRTQQEDSAVYLCASSSKGLLTDTQYFGPGTRLTVL.

CDR3: CSARDPSSGVRTDTQYF. The J gene is TRBJ2-3, the V gene TRBV20-1; TCRdb calls TRBD1, which cannot be checked without DNA. The CDR3 totals 17 residues. Germline V CDR1 and CDR2: DFQATT, SNEGSKA (reference sequence).

This CDR3 is CSVAVTSGGPDTQYF. The rearrangement joins TRBV29-1 to TRBJ2-3; TCRdb names TRBD2, which stays unverified in the absence of DNA. CDR1 is SQVTM, CDR2 ANQGSEA, per germline. The CDR3 consists of 15 residues.

The chain employs TRBV2 and TRBJ2-1; the TRBD2 assignment by TCRdb is unverifiable without DNA. Germline V gives CDR1 SNHLY, CDR2 FYNNEI. CDR3 length: 13 amino acids. The CDR3 loop is CASGSLTYNEQFF.

The chain couples TRBV25-1 to TRBJ2-7; TCRdb returns TRBD1, unconfirmable since there is no DNA. This CDR3 has 16 residues. Germline V CDR1 and CDR2: MGHDK, SYGVNS. This CDR3 is CASSDWTGGIWSEQYF.

V is TRBV13 and J is TRBJ1-2; TCRdb designates TRBD1, a call that cannot be tested without DNA. This CDR3 has 14 amino acids. CDR1 and CDR2 (germline): PRHDT, FYEKMQ (reference sequence). CDR3 protein: CASSRTGANYGYTF.

CDR3 protein: CSARASGSNYEQFF. The chain joins TRBV20-1 to TRBJ2-1; with no DNA, the TCRdb D assignment of TRBD2 cannot be verified. Per the germline V gene, CDR1 is DFQATT and CDR2 is SNEGSKA (reference sequence). The CDR3 is made up of 14 amino acids.

V usage is TRBV5-1 and J usage is TRBJ2-1; there is no DNA to check the TCRdb D call of TRBD1. Looked up from germline, CDR1 is SGHRS and CDR2 is YFSETQ. CDR3 size: 14 residues. CDR3 residues: CASSLRATYNEQFF.

The rearrangement uses TRBV7-2 and TRBJ2-1; TCRdb's D call of TRBD1 is untestable without DNA. Per germline, CDR1 SGHTA and CDR2 FQGNSA. This CDR3 comprises 16 residues. CDR3 region: CASSLVGRAGRDEQFF.

The chain is built from TRBV6-5 and TRBJ1-2; the D call of TRBD1 rests on TCRdb alone, since no DNA is present to check it. CDR3 length: 12 amino acids. Germline V gene sequence: CDR1 MNHEY, CDR2 SVGAGI. This CDR3 is CASSQPGDGYTF.